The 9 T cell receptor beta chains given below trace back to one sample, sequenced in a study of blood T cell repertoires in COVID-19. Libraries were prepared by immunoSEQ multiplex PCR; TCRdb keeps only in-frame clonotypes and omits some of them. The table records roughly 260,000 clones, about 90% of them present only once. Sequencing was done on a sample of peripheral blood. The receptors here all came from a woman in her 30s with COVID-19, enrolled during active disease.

CDR3 sequence reads: CASSQEGGIRAFF. The CDR3 DNA reads TGCGCCAGCAGCCAAGAGGGCGGGATCCGAGCTTTCTTT. The rearrangement joins TRBV4-1 to TRBJ1-1; D is unclear. The CDR3 runs to 13 residues. With 0 bases removed from V and 10 bases from J, the gap between germline ends came to 12 bases. Germline assignment: CDR1 MGHRA and CDR2 YSYEKL.

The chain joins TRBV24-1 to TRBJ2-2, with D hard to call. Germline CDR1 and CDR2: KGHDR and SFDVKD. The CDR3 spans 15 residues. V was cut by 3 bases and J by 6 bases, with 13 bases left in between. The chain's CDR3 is CATSDPRPGPGELFF. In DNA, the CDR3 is TGTGCCACCAGTGATCCTCGCCCAGGCCCCGGGGAGCTGTTTTTT.

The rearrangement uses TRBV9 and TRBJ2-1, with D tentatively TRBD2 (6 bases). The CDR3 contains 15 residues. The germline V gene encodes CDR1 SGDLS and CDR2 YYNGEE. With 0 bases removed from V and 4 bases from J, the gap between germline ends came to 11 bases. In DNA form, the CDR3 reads TGTGCCAGCAGCGTAGCGGGAGTAGAATACAATGAGCAGTTCTTC. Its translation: CASSVAGVEYNEQFF. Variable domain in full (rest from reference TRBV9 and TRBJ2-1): DSGVTQTPKHLITATGQRVTLRCSPRSGDLSVYWYQQSLDQGLQFLIQYYNGEERAKGNILERFSAQQFPDLHSELNLSSLELGDSALYFCASSVAGVEYNEQFFGPGTRLTVL.

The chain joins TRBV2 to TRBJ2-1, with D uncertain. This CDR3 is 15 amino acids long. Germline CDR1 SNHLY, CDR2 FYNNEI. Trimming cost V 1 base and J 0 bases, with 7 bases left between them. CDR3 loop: CASSEGASSYNEQFF. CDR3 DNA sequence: TGTGCCAGCAGTGAAGGGGCCAGCTCCTACAATGAGCAGTTCTTC.

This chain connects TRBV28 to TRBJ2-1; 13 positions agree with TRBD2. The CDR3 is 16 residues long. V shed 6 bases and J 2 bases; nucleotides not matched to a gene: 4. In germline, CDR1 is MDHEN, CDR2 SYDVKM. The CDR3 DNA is TGTGCCAGCAGGACACTAGCGGGAGGGCCCTACAATGAGCAGTTCTTC. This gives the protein CASRTLAGGPYNEQFF.

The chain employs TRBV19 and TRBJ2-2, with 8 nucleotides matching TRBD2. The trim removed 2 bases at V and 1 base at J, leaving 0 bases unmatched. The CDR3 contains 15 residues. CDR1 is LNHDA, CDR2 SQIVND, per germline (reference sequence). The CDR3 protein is CASSILAGNTGELFF. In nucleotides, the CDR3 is TGTGCCAGTAGTATACTAGCGGGGAACACCGGGGAGCTGTTTTTT.

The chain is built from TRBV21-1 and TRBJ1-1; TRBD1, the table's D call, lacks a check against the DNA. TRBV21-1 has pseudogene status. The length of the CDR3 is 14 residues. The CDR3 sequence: CASKGTGEYSEAFF. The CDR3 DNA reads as TGTGCCAGCAAAGGGACAGGGGAATATAGTGAAGCTTTCTTT.

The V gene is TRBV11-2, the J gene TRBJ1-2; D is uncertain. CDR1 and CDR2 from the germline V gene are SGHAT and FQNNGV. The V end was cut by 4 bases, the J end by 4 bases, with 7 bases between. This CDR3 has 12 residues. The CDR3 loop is CASSSNFYGYTF. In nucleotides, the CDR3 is TGTGCCAGCAGCTCTAATTTCTATGGCTACACCTTC. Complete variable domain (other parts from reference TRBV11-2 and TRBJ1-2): EAGVAQSPRYKIIEKRQSVAFWCNPISGHATLYWYQQILGQGPKLLIQFQNNGVVDDSQLPKDRFSAERLKGVDSTLKIQPAKLEDSAVYLCASSSNFYGYTFGSGTRLTVV.

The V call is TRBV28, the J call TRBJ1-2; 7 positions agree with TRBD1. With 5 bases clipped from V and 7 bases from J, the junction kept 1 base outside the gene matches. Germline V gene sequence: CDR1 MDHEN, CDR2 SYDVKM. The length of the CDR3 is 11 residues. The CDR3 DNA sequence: TGTGCCAGCAGTCAGGGGGGTGGCTACACCTTC. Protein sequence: CASSQGGGYTF.